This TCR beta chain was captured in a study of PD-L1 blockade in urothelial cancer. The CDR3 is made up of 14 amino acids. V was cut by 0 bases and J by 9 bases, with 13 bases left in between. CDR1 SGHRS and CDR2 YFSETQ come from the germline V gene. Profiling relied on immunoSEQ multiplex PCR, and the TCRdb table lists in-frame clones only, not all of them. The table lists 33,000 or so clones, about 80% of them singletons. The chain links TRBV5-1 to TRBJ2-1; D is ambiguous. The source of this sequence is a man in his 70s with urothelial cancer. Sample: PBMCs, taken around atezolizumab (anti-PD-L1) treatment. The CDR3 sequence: CASSLANYGIEQFF. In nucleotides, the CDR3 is TGCGCCAGCAGCTTGGCAAACTATGGTATTGAGCAGTTCTTC. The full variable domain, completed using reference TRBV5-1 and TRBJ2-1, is KAGVTQTPRYLIKTRGQQVTLSCSPISGHRSVSWYQQTPGQGLQFLFEYFSETQRNKGNFPGRFSGRQFSNSRSEMNVSTLELGDSALYLCASSLANYGIEQFFGPGTRLTVL.